The source of this TCR beta chain is a study of Tregs in tolerant kidney transplant recipients. CD4+CD25+CD127- Tregs, CD4+CD25- non-Tregs, CD4 and CD8 cells were sorted. Germline V lookup: CDR1 SQVTM, CDR2 ANQGSEA. This CDR3 has 15 amino acids. J lost 8 bases, V lost 3 bases, and 12 bases had no gene match. Notes on this clone: No antigen is known for it.

Study findings and constraints: No direct test of biological reproducibility was done here. The most relevant donor-specific Treg TCRbeta repertoire apparently came from expansion with activated donor B cells. Validation in larger populations is needed because few patients were studied.

Sequencing was performed with immunoSEQ multiplex PCR; in TCRdb, only in-frame clones are kept and a portion is missing. Counted here are roughly 120,000 clones, approximately 90% occurring once; the ten biggest clones make up roughly 0.61%. V usage is TRBV29-1 and J usage is TRBJ1-2; the match to TRBD1 covers 10 bases. The sequenced sample consisted of CD4+ T cells from blood. The receptor was derived from a human donor in good health. The CDR3 coding sequence is TGCAGCGTTGACAATTATTGGGACAGGGGCAGGGGCTACACCTTC. Protein product: CSVDNYWDRGRGYTF.